The clone carrying this TCR beta chain was seen ten or more times. Antigen unknown. Amplified TCR beta CDR3 regions derived from RNA transcripts. The primer set for the first-round RT-PCR of the TCR CDR3 was HTBI. TCRdb used MiXCR to reprocess the multiplex PCR reads, holding one entry per CDR3 protein. The sample contains 500,000 or so distinct CDR3 sequences, roughly a sixth of which appear only once. At least 3 on the Clinical Activity Score was recorded for ophthalmopathy patients, who also had NOSPECS grade at least 4 and duration under 3 months. Thyroid ultrasound, orbital computed tomography, clinical symptoms, and serum thyroxine and TRAb underpinned diagnoses. PBMCs were derived from approximately 10 ml fresh peripheral blood. This CDR3 comprises 15 residues. J was trimmed by 2 bases and V by 6 bases; bases with no gene match: 5. The germline gives CDR1 MDHEN, CDR2 SYDVKM. This record belongs to a study of T cells in Graves' hyperthyroidism and ophthalmopathy. Regarding the study as a whole: In simple terms, a model built on 13 V-J features told ophthalmopathy apart from stable hyperthyroidism.

The receptor comes from a woman aged 25 to 39 with Graves' ophthalmopathy. The sequenced sample was blood. V and J are TRBV28 and TRBJ2-2, with 8 bases that match TRBD2. CDR3 region: CASSPGGANTGELFF. CDR3 nucleotides: TGTGCCAGCAGCCCCGGGGGGGCTAACACCGGGGAGCTGTTTTTT.